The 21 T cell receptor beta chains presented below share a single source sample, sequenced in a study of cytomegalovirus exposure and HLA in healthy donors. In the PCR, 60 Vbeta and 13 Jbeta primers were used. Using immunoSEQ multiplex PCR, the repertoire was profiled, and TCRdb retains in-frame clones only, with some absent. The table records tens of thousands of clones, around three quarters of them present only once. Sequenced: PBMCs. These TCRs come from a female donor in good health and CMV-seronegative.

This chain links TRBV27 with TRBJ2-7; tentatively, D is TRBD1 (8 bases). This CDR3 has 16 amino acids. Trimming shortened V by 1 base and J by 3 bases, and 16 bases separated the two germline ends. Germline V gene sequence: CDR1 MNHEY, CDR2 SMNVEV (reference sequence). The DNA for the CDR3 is TGTGCCAGCAGTTTATTCGGACAGGGCGGGGGCTACGAGCAGTACTTC. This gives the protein CASSLFGQGGGYEQYF.

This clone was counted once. Here the CDR3 reads CASSPVGLAGVGTQYF. The CDR3 nucleotides read TGTGCCAGCTCACCCGTGGGACTAGCGGGGGTCGGGACCCAGTACTTC. This sequence joins TRBV18 and TRBJ2-5; TRBD2 matches at 14 bases. The CDR3 contains 16 residues. The V segment lost 3 bases and the J segment 7 bases; nucleotides outside the gene matches: 7. Germline lookup yields CDR1 KGHSH and CDR2 LQKENI.

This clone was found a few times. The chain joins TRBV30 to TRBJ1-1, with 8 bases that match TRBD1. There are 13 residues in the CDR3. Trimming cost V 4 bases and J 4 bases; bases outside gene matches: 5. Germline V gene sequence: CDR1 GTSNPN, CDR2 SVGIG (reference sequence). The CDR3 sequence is CAWTTGVFTEAFF. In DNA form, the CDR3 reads TGTGCCTGGACGACAGGGGTTTTCACTGAAGCTTTCTTT. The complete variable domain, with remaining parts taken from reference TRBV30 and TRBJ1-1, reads SQTIHQWPATLVQPVGSPLSLECTVEGTSNPNLYWYRQAAGRGLQLLFYSVGIGQISSEVPQNLSASRPQDRQFILSSKKLLLSDSGFYLCAWTTGVFTEAFFGQGTRLTVV.

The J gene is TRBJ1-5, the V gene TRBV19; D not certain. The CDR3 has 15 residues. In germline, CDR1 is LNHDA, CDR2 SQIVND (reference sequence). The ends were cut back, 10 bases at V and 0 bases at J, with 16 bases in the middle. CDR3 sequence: CATERSEVSNQPQHF. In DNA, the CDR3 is TGTGCCACCGAGAGAAGTGAAGTTAGCAATCAGCCCCAGCATTTT.

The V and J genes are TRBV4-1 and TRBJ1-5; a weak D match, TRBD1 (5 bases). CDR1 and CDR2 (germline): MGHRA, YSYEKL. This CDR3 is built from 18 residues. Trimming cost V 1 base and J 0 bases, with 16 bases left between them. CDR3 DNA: TGCGCCAGCAGCCAAGCGGCGACAGCCACAGATAGCAATCAGCCCCAGCATTTT. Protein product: CASSQAATATDSNQPQHF.

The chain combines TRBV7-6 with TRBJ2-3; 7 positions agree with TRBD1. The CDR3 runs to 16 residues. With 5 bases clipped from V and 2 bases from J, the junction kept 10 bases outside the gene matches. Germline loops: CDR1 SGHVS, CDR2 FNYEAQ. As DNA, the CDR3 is TGTGCCAGCAGCAATGGACAGGCGTTGCCCACAGATACGCAGTATTTT. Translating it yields CASSNGQALPTDTQYF.

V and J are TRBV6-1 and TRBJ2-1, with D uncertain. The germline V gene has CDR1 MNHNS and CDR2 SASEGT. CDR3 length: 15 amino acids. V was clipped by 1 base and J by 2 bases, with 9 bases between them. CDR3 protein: CASSEGAIAYNEQFF. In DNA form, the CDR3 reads TGTGCCAGCAGTGAAGGGGCTATTGCCTACAATGAGCAGTTCTTC.

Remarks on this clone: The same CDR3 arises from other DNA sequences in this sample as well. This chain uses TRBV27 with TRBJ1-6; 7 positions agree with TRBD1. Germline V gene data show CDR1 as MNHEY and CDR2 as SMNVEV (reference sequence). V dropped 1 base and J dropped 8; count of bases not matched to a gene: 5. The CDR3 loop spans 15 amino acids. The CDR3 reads CASSLYRGRDSPLHF. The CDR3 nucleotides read TGTGCCAGCAGTTTATACAGGGGCCGAGATTCACCCCTCCACTTT.

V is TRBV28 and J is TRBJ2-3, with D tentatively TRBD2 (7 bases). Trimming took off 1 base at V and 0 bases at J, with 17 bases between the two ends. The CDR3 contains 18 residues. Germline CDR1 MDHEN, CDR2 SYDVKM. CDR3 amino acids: CASSLFHFAGASTDTQYF. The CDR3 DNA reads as TGTGCCAGCAGTTTATTCCATTTTGCGGGGGCTAGCACAGATACGCAGTATTTT.

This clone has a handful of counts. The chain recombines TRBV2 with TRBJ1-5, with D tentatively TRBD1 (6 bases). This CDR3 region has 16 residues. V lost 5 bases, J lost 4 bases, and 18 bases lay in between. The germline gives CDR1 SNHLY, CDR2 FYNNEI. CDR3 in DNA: TGTGCCAGCAGTCTTGAGCGGACAGATACTAATCAGCCCCAGCATTTT. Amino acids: CASSLERTDTNQPQHF.

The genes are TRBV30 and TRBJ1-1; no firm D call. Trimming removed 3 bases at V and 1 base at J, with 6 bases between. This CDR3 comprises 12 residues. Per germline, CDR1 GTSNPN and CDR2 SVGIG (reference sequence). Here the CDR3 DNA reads TGTGCCTGGAGAGCAGGGAACACTGAAGCTTTCTTT. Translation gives CAWRAGNTEAFF.

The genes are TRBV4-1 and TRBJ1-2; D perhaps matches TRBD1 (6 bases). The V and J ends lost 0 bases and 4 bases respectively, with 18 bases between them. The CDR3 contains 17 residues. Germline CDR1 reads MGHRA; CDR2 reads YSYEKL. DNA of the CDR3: TGCGCCAGCAGCCAAGATGAACTAAGGGGGACCTTCTATGGCTACACCTTC. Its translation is CASSQDELRGTFYGYTF.

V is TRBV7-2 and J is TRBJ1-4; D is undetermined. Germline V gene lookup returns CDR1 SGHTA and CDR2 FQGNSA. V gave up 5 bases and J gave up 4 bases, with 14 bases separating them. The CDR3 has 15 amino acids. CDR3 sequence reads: CASSPRVGGNEKLFF. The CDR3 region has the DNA TGTGCCAGCAGCCCCCGGGTGGGAGGTAATGAAAAACTGTTTTTT. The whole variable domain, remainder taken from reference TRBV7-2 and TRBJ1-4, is GAGVSQSPSNKVTEKGKDVELRCDPISGHTALYWYRQSLGQGLEFLIYFQGNSAPDKSGLPSDRFSAERTGGSVSTLTIQRTQQEDSAVYLCASSPRVGGNEKLFFGSGTQLSVL.

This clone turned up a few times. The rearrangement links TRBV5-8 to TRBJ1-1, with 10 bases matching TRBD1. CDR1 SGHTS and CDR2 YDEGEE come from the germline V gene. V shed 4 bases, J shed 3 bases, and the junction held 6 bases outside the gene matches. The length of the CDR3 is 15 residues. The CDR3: CASSAGQGVYTEAFF. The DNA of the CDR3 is TGTGCCAGCAGCGCCGGACAGGGGGTTTACACTGAAGCTTTCTTT.

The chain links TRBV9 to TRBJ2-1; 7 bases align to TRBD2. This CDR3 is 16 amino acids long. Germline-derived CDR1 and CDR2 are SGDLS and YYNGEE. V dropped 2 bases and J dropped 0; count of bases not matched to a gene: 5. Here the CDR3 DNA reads TGTGCCAGCAGCGTTCGGGGGGACCCCTCCTACAATGAGCAGTTCTTC. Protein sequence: CASSVRGDPSYNEQFF.

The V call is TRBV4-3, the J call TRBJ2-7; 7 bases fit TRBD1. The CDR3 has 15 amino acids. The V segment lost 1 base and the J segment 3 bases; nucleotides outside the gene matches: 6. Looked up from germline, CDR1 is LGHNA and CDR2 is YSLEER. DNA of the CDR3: TGCGCCAGCAGCCAAGGACAGGGTGGGATCTACGAGCAGTACTTC. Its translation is CASSQGQGGIYEQYF.

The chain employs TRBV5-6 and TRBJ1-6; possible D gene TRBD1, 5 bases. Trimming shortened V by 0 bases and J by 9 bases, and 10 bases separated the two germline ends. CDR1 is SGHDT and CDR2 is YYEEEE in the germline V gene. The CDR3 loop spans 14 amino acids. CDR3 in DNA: TGTGCCAGCAGCTTGGAGGGGTTTGTTTCACCCCTCCACTTT. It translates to CASSLEGFVSPLHF.

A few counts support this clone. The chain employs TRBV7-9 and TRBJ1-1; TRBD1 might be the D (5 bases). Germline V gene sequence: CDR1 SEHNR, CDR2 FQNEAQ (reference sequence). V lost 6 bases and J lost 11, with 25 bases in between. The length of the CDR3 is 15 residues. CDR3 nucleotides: TGTGCCAGCAGACAATCTGGAGGGGCGGTGGCGTCCGCTTTCTTT. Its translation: CASRQSGGAVASAFF.

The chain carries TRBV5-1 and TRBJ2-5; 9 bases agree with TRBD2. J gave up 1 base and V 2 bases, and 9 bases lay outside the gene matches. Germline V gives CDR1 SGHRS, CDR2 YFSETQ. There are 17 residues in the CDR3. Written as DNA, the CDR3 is TGCGCCAGCAGCTTCAACAACCAACTAGCGGGCCAAGAGACCCAGTACTTC. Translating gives CASSFNNQLAGQETQYF.

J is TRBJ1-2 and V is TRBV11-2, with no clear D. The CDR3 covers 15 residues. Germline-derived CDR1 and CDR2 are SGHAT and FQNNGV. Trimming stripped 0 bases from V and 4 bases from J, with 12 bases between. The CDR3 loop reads CASSLDPGNSYGYTF. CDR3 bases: TGTGCCAGCAGCTTAGATCCGGGTAATAGCTATGGCTACACCTTC.

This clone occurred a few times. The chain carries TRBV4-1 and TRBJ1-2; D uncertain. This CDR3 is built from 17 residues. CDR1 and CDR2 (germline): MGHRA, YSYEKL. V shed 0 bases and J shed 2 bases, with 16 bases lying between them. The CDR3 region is CASSQDSWWPINYGYTF. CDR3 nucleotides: TGCGCCAGCAGCCAAGATTCCTGGTGGCCGATAAACTATGGCTACACCTTC.